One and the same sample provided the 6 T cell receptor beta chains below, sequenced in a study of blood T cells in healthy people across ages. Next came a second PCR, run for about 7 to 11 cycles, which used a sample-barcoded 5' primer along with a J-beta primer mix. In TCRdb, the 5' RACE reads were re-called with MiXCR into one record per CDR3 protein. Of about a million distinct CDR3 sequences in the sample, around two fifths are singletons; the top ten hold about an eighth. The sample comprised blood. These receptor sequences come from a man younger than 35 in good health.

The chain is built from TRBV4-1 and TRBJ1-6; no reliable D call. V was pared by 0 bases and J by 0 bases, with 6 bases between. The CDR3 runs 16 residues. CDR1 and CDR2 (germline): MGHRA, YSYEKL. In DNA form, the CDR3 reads TGCGCCAGCAGCCAAGAGTTCAGCTCCTATAATTCACCCCTCCACTTT. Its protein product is CASSQEFSSYNSPLHF.

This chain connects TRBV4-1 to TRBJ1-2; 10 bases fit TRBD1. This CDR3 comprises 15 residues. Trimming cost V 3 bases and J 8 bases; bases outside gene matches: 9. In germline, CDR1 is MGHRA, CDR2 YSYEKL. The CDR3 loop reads CASSQTGTGEKGYTF. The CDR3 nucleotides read TGCGCCAGCAGCCAGACCGGGACAGGGGAAAAAGGCTACACCTTC.

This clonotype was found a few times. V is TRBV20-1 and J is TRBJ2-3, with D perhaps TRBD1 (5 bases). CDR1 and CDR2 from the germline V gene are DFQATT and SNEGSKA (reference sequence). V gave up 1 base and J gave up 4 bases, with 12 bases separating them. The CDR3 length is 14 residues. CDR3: CSARVSREADTQYF. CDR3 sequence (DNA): TGCAGTGCTAGAGTTTCCAGGGAAGCAGATACGCAGTATTTT.

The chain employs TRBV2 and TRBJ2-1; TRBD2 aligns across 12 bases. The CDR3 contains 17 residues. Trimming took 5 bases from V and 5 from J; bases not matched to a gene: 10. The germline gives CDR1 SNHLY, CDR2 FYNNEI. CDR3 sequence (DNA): TGTGCCAGCAGTCAAGAATTACTAGCGGGGGGAAACAATGAGCAGTTCTTC. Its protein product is CASSQELLAGGNNEQFF.

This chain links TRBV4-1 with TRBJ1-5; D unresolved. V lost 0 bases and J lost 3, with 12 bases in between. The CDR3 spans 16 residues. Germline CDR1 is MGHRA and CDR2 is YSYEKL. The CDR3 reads CASSQELGPLNQPQHF. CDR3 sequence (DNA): TGCGCCAGCAGCCAAGAATTAGGACCCCTCAATCAGCCCCAGCATTTT.

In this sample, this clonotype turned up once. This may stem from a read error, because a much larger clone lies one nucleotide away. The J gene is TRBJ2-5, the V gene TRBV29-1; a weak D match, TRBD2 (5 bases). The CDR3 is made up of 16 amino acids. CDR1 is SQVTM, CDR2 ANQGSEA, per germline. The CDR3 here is CSIEDGLGAGEETQYF. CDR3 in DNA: TGCAGCATTGAAGATGGTTTAGGAGCCGGGGAAGAGACCCAGTACTTC.